This T cell receptor (beta chain) was sequenced for a study of OX40 agonist ivuxolimab in advanced cancers. For the study at large: Patients were infused with ivuxolimab every 2 weeks at 0.01 to 10 mg/kg. Those treated in dose escalation had hepatocellular carcinoma, melanoma, renal cell cancer or head and neck cancer.

The germline gives CDR1 LNHDA, CDR2 SQIVND (reference sequence). This CDR3 is built from 14 residues. V shed 4 bases and J shed 4 bases, with 11 bases lying between them. Sequencing was performed with immunoSEQ multiplex PCR; in TCRdb, only in-frame clones are kept and a portion is missing. The sample lists around 65,000 clones; around 90% were seen once. The V call is TRBV19, the J call TRBJ2-1; D perhaps matches TRBD2 (5 bases). The receptor's source is an adult with an advanced solid tumor such as melanoma, head and neck, liver or kidney cancer. Sample: CD4+ or CD8+ T cells sorted from blood, taken in a trial of the OX40 agonist ivuxolimab. Written as DNA, the CDR3 is TGTGCCAGTAGTAGCGACCGGACTTACAATGAGCAGTTCTTC. Its protein product is CASSSDRTYNEQFF.